These T cell receptor beta chains were read from a single sample in a study of shared clonotypes between healthy human individuals. TCRdb keeps only in-frame clones here, not all; method: immunoSEQ multiplex PCR. This sample has about 680,000 clones; less than 80% occur once, and the top ten carry approximately 2%. Sequencing was carried out using memory CD4+ T cells sorted from blood. These TCRs come from a woman in her twenties or thirties in good health. CDR3s leave out the opening cysteine and the closing phenylalanine or tryptophan. Each record gives: J gene, clone size, V gene, CDR3 protein. Clone size appears in some rows only: once, few, many, or a class for an expanded clone.

j_call: TRBJ2-7; clone_size: .; v_call: TRBV5-1; cdr3_aa: ASNSDGTEYEQY
j_call: TRBJ2-7; clone_size: .; v_call: TRBV5-1; cdr3_aa: ASSTGDFSYEQY
j_call: TRBJ1-1; clone_size: .; v_call: TRBV6-5; cdr3_aa: ASSYREVGMNTEAF
j_call: TRBJ2-7; clone_size: .; v_call: TRBV6-1; cdr3_aa: ASSAGTHSYEQY
j_call: TRBJ2-5; clone_size: .; v_call: TRBV7-9; cdr3_aa: ASSLTNQETQY
j_call: TRBJ1-2; clone_size: .; v_call: TRBV30; cdr3_aa: AWSVRRTGGYT
j_call: TRBJ1-1; clone_size: many; v_call: TRBV29-1; cdr3_aa: SVDSPENTEAF
j_call: TRBJ2-1; clone_size: many; v_call: TRBV30; cdr3_aa: ACTYRPPGLAGGPISYNEQF
j_call: TRBJ2-7; clone_size: .; v_call: TRBV18; cdr3_aa: ASSLREPYEQY
j_call: TRBJ2-7; clone_size: .; v_call: TRBV19; cdr3_aa: ASSTSSGEQY
j_call: TRBJ2-7; clone_size: .; v_call: TRBV2; cdr3_aa: ASRSSGRSYEQY
j_call: TRBJ2-5; clone_size: .; v_call: TRBV7-3; cdr3_aa: ASSPKRAASRETQY
j_call: TRBJ2-5; clone_size: .; v_call: TRBV29-1; cdr3_aa: SVAAHSKETQY
j_call: TRBJ2-5; clone_size: .; v_call: TRBV5-1; cdr3_aa: ASSLGIGGAEETQY
j_call: TRBJ2-4; clone_size: .; v_call: TRBV16; cdr3_aa: ASSVAGTGSNIQY